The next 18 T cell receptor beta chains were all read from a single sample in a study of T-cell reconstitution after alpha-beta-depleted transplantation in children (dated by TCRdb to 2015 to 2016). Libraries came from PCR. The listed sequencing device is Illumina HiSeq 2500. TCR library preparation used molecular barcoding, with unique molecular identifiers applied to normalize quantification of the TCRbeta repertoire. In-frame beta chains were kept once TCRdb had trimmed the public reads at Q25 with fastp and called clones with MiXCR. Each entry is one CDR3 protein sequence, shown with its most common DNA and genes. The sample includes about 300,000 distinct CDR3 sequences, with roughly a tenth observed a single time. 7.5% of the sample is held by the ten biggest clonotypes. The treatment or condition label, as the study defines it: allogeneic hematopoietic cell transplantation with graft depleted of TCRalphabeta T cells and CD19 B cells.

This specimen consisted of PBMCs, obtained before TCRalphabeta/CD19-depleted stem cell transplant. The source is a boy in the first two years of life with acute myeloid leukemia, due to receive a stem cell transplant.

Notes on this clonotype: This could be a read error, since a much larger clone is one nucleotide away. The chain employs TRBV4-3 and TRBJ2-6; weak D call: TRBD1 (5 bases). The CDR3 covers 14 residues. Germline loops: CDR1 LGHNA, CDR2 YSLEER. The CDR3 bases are TGCGCCAGCAGCCTCTCATATGGGGCCAACGGCCTGACTTTC. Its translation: CASSLSYGANGLTF.

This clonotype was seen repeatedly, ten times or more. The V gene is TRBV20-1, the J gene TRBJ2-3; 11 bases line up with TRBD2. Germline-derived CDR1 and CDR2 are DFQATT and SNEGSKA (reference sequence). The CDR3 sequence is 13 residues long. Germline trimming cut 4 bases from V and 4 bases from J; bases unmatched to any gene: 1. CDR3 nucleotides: TGCAGTGCTAATAGCGGGGGGGCAGATACGCAGTATTTT. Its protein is CSANSGGADTQYF.

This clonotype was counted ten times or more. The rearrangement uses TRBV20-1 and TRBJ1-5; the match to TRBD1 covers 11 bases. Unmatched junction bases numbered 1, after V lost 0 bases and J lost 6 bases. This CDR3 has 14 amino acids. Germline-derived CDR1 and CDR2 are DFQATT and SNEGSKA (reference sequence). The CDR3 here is CSARDGTGGQPQHF. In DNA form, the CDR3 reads TGCAGTGCTAGAGATGGGACAGGGGGTCAGCCCCAGCATTTT.

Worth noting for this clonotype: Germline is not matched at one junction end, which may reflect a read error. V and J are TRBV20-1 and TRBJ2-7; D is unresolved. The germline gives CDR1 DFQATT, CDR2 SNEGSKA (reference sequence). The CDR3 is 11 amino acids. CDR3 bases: TGCAGTGCTAGTATCATCCACGATCAGTACTTC. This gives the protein CSASIIHDQYF.

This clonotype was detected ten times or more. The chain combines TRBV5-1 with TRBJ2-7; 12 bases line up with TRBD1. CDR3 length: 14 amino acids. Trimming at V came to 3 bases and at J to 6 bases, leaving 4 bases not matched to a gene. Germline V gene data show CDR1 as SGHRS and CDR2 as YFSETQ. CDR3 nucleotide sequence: TGCGCCAGCAGCTCCCGGGACAGGGGGCCCGAGCAGTACTTC. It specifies CASSSRDRGPEQYF.

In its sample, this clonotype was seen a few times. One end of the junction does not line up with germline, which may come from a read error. Here the CDR3 reads CSSSPRTSGRTGELFF. CDR3 coding DNA: TGTTCCAGCAGCCCGCGGACTAGCGGGAGGACCGGGGAGCTGTTTTTT. This chain connects TRBV13 to TRBJ2-2, with 14 nucleotides matching TRBD2. From germline, CDR1 is PRHDT and CDR2 FYEKMQ (reference sequence). This CDR3 comprises 16 residues.

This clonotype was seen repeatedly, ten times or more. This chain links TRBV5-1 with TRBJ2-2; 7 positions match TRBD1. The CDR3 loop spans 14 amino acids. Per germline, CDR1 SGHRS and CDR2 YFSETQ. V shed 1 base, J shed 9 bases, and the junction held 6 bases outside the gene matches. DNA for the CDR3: TGCGCCAGCAGCTTGCCCGAGGGGGCCAGGGAGCTGTTTTTT. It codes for CASSLPEGARELFF.

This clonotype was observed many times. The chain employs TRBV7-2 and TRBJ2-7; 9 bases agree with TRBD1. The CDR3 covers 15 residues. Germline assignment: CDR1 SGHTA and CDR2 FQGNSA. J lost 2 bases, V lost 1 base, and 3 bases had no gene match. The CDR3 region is CASSLEQGATYEQYF. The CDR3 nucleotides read TGTGCCAGCAGCTTAGAACAGGGGGCTACCTACGAGCAGTACTTC.

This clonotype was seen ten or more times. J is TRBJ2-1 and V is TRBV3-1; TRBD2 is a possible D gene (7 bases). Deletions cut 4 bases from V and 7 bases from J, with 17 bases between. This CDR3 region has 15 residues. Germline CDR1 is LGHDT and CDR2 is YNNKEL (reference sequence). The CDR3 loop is CASSRSLGGANEQFF. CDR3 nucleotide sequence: TGTGCCAGCAGCCGGTCCTTGGGGGGGGCAAATGAGCAGTTCTTC.

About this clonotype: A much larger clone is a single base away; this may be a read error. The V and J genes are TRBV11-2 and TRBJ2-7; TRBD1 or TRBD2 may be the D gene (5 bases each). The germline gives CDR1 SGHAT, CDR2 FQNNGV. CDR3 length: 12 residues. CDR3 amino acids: CASSDSRDEEYF. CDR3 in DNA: TGTGCCAGCAGCGACAGCAGGGACGAGGAGTACTTC.

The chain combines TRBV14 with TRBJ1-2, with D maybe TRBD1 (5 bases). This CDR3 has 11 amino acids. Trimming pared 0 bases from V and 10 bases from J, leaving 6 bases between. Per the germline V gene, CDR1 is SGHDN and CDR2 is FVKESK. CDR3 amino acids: CASSQDRVYTF. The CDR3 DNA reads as TGTGCCAGCAGCCAAGACAGGGTCTACACCTTC.

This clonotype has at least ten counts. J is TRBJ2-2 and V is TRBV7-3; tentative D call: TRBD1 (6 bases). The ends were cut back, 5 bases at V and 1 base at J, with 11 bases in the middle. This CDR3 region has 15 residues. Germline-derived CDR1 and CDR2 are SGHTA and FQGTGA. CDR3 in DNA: TGTGCCAGCAGCATCACGGGACAGAACACCGGGGAGCTGTTTTTT. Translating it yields CASSITGQNTGELFF.

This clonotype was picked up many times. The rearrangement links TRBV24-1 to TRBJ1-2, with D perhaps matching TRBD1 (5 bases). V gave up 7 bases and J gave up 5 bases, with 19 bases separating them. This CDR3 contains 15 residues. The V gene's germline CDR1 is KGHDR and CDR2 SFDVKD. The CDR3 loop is CATSSTKKGPYGYTF. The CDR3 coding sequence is TGTGCCACCAGCTCAACGAAGAAGGGGCCGTATGGCTACACCTTC.

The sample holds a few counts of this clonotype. The chain's CDR3 is CASSLLAREEQYF. CDR3 nucleotides: TGTGCCAGCAGTTTGCTTGCGAGGGAGGAGCAGTACTTC. V gene TRBV28 combines with J gene TRBJ2-7; weak D call: TRBD2 (5 bases). Trimming removed 3 bases from V and 7 bases from J, with 13 bases in between. This CDR3 region has 13 residues. Germline V CDR1 and CDR2: MDHEN, SYDVKM.

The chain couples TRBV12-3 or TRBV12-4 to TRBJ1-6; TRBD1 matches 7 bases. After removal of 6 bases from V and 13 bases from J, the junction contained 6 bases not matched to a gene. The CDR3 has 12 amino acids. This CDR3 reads CASSPDRSPLHF. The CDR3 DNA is TGTGCCAGCAGCCCGGACAGGTCGCCCCTCCACTTT.

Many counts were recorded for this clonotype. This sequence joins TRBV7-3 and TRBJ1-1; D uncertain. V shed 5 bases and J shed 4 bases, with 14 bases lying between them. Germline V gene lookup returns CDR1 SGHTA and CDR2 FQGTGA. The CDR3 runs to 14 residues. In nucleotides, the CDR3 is TGTGCCAGCAGCCCCCAACACGGGGTCACTGAAGCTTTCTTT. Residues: CASSPQHGVTEAFF. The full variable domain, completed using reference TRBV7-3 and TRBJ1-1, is GAGVSQTPSNKVTEKGKYVELRCDPISGHTALYWYRQSLGQGPEFLIYFQGTGAADDSGLPNDRFFAVRPEGSVSTLKIQRTERGDSAVYLCASSPQHGVTEAFFGQGTRLTVV.

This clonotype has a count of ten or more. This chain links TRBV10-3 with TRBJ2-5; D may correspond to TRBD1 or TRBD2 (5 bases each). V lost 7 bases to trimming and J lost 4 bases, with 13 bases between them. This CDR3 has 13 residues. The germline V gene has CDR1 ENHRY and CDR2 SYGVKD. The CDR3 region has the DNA TGTGCCATCAATCCGGGACCGGGAGAGACCCAGTACTTC. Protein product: CAINPGPGETQYF.

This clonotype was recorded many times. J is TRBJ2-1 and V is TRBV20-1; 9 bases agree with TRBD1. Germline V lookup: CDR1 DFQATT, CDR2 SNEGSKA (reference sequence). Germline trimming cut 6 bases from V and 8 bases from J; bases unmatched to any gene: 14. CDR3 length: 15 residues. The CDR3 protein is CSAGSAGTGWDEQFF. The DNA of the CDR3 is TGCAGTGCCGGCTCCGCCGGGACAGGGTGGGATGAGCAGTTCTTC.